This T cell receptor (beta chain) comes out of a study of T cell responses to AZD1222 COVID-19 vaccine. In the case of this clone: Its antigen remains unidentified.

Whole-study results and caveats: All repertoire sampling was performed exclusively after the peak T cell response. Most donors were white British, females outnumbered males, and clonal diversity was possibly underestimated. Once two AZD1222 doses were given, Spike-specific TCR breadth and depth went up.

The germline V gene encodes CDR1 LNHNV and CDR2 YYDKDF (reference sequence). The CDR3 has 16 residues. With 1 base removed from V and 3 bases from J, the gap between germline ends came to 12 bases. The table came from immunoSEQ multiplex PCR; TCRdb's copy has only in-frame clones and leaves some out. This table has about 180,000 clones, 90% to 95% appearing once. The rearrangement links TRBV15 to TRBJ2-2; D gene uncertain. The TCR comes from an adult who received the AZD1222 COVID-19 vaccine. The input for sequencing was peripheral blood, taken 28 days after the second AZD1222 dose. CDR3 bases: TGTGCCACCAGCAGAGCTATAGTGAGCTACACCGGGGAGCTGTTTTTT. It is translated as CATSRAIVSYTGELFF.